The clone carrying this TCR beta chain was observed many times. Antigen unknown. The record originates from a study of T cells after yellow fever vaccination. As for the study in general: Fractions with few cells were prepared using SMART-Seq v4 Ultra Low Input. Findings and caveats of the study: Once the booster was given, most primary-vaccination clones reappeared, at about 95% for CD4 and over 70% for CD8. It was the secondary response that reached its peak faster, day 5 versus 15, but it was weaker. Only a small proportion of the clonotypes turned up in both the CD4 and the CD8 compartments, likely arising from convergent recombination.

Each CDR3 protein is one row after TCRdb ran MiXCR on the 5' RACE reads. The table lists approximately 330,000 distinct CDR3 sequences, about an eighth of them singletons, with 3.2% in the top ten. The J segment lost 7 bases and the V segment lost 2 bases, leaving 5 bases of the junction unmatched. Germline CDR1 MGHRA, CDR2 YSYEKL. The CDR3 is 14 amino acids. This rearrangement joins TRBV4-1 to TRBJ2-1; 7 bases fit TRBD2. The sequences come from CD4+ T cells sorted from PBMCs, collected 15 days after the yellow fever booster vaccination. The origin of this receptor is a man between 18 and 35 years old who received the YFV17D yellow fever vaccine. The CDR3 coding sequence is TGCGCCAGCAGCCAACGAGCGGGGACTAATGAGCAGTTCTTC. The encoded protein is CASSQRAGTNEQFF.